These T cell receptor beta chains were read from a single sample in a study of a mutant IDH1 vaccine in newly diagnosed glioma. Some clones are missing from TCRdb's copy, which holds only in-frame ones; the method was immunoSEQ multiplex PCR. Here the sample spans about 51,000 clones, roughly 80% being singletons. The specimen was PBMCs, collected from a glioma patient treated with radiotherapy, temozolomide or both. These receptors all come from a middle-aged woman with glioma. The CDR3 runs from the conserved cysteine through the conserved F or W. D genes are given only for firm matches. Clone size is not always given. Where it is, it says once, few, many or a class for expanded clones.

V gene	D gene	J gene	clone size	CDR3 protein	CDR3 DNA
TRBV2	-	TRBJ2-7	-	CASSEYYEQYF	TGTGCCAGCAGTGAATACTACGAGCAGTACTTC
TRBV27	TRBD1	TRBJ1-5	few	CASSLWTGNNQPQHF	TGTGCCAGCAGTTTATGGACAGGGAACAATCAGCCCCAGCATTTT
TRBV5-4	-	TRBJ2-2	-	CASSRRDRYLTGELFF	TGTGCCAGCAGCAGGAGGGACAGATATCTCACCGGGGAGCTGTTTTTT
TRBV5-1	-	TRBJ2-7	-	CASSFAGPSEQYF	TGCGCCAGCAGCTTCGCCGGTCCGAGCGAGCAGTACTTC
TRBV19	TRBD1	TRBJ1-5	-	CASSEQQGARQPQHF	TGTGCCAGTAGTGAGCAACAGGGGGCAAGGCAGCCCCAGCATTTT
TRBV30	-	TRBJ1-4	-	CAWSVGSATNEKLFF	TGTGCCTGGAGTGTGGGCTCCGCAACTAATGAAAAACTGTTTTTT
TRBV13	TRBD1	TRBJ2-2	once	CASSTRQGRGTGELFF	TGTGCCAGCAGCACCCGACAGGGAAGGGGCACCGGGGAGCTGTTTTTT
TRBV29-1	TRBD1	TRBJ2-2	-	CSVEPRDRGPGELFF	TGCAGCGTGGAACCCCGGGACAGGGGCCCCGGGGAGCTGTTTTTT
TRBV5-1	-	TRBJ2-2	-	CASSLDPDTGELFF	TGCGCCAGCAGCTTGGACCCCGACACCGGGGAGCTGTTTTTT
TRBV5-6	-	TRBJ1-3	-	CASGRRLLTNTIYF	TGTGCCAGCGGGCGACGGCTGCTCACAAACACCATATATTTT
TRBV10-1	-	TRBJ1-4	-	CASREQGWGSEKLFF	TGCGCCAGCAGGGAACAGGGTTGGGGCTCTGAAAAACTGTTTTTT
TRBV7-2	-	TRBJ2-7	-	CASSVTGTGLYEQYF	TGTGCCAGCAGCGTTACCGGGACTGGATTATACGAGCAGTACTTC
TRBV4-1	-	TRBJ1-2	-	CASSHDNNYGYTF	TGCGCCAGCAGCCACGACAATAACTATGGCTACACCTTC
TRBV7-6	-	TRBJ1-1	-	CASSSDSNMNTEAFF	TGTGCCAGCAGCTCCGACAGCAATATGAACACTGAAGCTTTCTTT
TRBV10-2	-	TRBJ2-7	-	CASTPGEGARNYEQYF	TGCGCCAGCACCCCAGGGGAGGGGGCGCGGAACTACGAGCAGTACTTC
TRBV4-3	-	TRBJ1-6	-	CASSPRAETNSPLHF	TGCGCCAGCAGCCCGCGAGCAGAAACTAATTCACCCCTCCACTTT
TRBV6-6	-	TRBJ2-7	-	CANPGTAPYEQYF	TGTGCCAACCCAGGGACGGCCCCCTACGAGCAGTACTTC
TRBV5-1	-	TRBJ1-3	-	CASSQISSGNTIYF	TGCGCCAGCAGCCAAATAAGCTCTGGAAACACCATATATTTT
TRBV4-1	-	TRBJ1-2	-	CASSQDNGNYGYTF	TGCGCCAGCAGCCAAGATAACGGGAACTATGGCTACACCTTC
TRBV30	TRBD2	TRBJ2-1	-	CAWSVLAGPYNEQFF	TGTGCCTGGAGTGTACTAGCGGGGCCCTACAATGAGCAGTTCTTC
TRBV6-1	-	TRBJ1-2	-	CASSEARWQGGYTF	TGTGCCAGCAGTGAAGCGAGATGGCAGGGAGGCTACACCTTC
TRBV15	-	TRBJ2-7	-	CATSRGQDEQYF	TGTGCCACCAGCAGAGGACAAGACGAGCAGTACTTC